The 14 T cell receptor beta chains given below trace back to one sample, sequenced in a study of control samples from healthy donors and cancer patients. Generated by immunoSEQ multiplex PCR, the TCRdb table keeps only in-frame clones and is missing some. The table lists approximately 100,000 clones, around nine tenths of them singletons. The sample consisted of blood. These receptors were obtained from a human donor in good health. The donor label of this sample is uncertain.

This clone was recorded only once. The rearrangement joins TRBV3-1 (or the pseudogene TRBV3-2) to TRBJ2-3; 13 bases are a match to TRBD2. After removal of 3 bases from V and 1 base from J, the junction contained 7 bases not matched to a gene. This CDR3 has 18 amino acids. The germline CDR1 and CDR2 sequences are LGHDT and YNNKEL (reference sequence). Here the CDR3 reads CASSHRLAGGPRTDTQYF. The CDR3 DNA sequence: TGTGCCAGCAGCCACAGACTAGCGGGGGGCCCTCGCACAGATACGCAGTATTTT.

The chain is built from TRBV7-9 and TRBJ2-7; D gene ambiguous. The length of the CDR3 is 12 residues. The V and J ends lost 5 bases and 3 bases respectively, with 8 bases between them. CDR1 is SEHNR and CDR2 is FQNEAQ in the germline V gene (reference sequence). The CDR3: CASSPQDYEQYF. CDR3 bases: TGTGCCAGCAGCCCCCAGGACTACGAGCAGTACTTC. The whole variable domain, remainder taken from reference TRBV7-9 and TRBJ2-7, is DTGVSQNPRHKITKRGQNVTFRCDPISEHNRLYWYRQTLGQGPEFLTYFQNEAQLEKSRLLSDRFSAERPKGSFSTLEIQRTEQGDSAMYLCASSPQDYEQYFGPGTRLTVT.

The J gene is TRBJ1-4, the V gene TRBV7-2, with TRBD1 matching over 10 bases. The V and J ends lost 1 base and 6 bases, in that order; junction bases with no gene match: 2. CDR3 size: 15 residues. Per germline, CDR1 SGHTA and CDR2 FQGNSA. The CDR3 nucleotides are TGTGCCAGCAGCTTAGGGGACAGGGGTGATGAAAAACTGTTTTTT. It encodes CASSLGDRGDEKLFF.

The V and J genes are TRBV5-4 and TRBJ2-2; D gene uncertain. Trimming removed 5 bases from V and 5 bases from J, with 7 bases in between. The CDR3 has 12 amino acids. Germline CDR1 reads SGHNT; CDR2 reads YYREEE (reference sequence). CDR3 bases: TGTGCCAGCAGTAAGGCTACCGGGGAGCTGTTTTTT. Translation: CASSKATGELFF.

This rearrangement joins TRBV19 to TRBJ2-1, with D unclear. CDR3 length: 13 residues. Trimming cost V 5 bases and J 5 bases, with 10 bases left between them. CDR1 is LNHDA and CDR2 is SQIVND in the germline V gene (reference sequence). CDR3 DNA: TGTGCCAGTAGTGCAACAGCAAACAATGAGCAGTTCTTC. Translation gives CASSATANNEQFF. Variable domain in full (rest from reference TRBV19 and TRBJ2-1): DGGITQSPKYLFRKEGQNVTLSCEQNLNHDAMYWYRQDPGQGLRLIYYSQIVNDFQKGDIAEGYSVSREKKESFPLTVTSAQKNPTAFYLCASSATANNEQFFGPGTRLTVL.

V gene TRBV9 combines with J gene TRBJ1-1, with a tentative D call TRBD1 (6 bases). The ends were cut back, 3 bases at V and 6 bases at J, with 21 bases in the middle. This CDR3 has 16 amino acids. Germline CDR1 reads SGDLS; CDR2 reads YYNGEE. The CDR3 DNA sequence: TGTGCCAGCAGCGCGACAATCCAGGGGTCTACGGCTGAAGCTTTCTTT. Its translation: CASSATIQGSTAEAFF.

The rearrangement links TRBV10-3 to TRBJ2-1; TRBD1 might be the D (6 bases). CDR1 is ENHRY, CDR2 SYGVKD, per germline. This CDR3 has 13 residues. Trimming took off 0 bases at V and 9 bases at J, with 9 bases between the two ends. The CDR3 DNA sequence: TGTGCCATCAGTGAGTCCACAGGGACTGAGCAGTTCTTC. The encoded protein is CAISESTGTEQFF.

The chain is built from TRBV19 and TRBJ2-2; D possibly corresponds to TRBD1 (6 bases). The ends were cut back, 3 bases at V and 3 bases at J, with 14 bases in the middle. The germline gives CDR1 LNHDA, CDR2 SQIVND (reference sequence). The CDR3 loop spans 16 amino acids. DNA for the CDR3: TGTGCCAGTAGTATCCAGACAGGATGGGACACCGGGGAGCTGTTTTTT. This translates into CASSIQTGWDTGELFF.

The CDR3 DNA sequence: TGTGCCAGCAGCTTTACCGGGACAGCTTACAATGAGCAGTTCTTC. Amino acids: CASSFTGTAYNEQFF. The V call is TRBV6-5, the J call TRBJ2-1, with TRBD1 matching over 7 bases. CDR1 is MNHEY and CDR2 is SVGAGI in the germline V gene. The CDR3 loop spans 15 amino acids. V shed 6 bases and J 4 bases; nucleotides not matched to a gene: 9.

The chain is built from TRBV24-1 and TRBJ2-3; no firm D call. CDR3 length: 12 residues. Germline V gene data show CDR1 as KGHDR and CDR2 as SFDVKD. Trimming pared 6 bases from V and 0 bases from J, leaving 3 bases between. Written as DNA, the CDR3 is TGTGCCACCAGTAAGAGCACAGATACGCAGTATTTT. This translates into CATSKSTDTQYF.

This clone was picked up a small number of times. The chain has TRBV24-1 and TRBJ1-5; D unresolved. V lost 3 bases to trimming and J lost 5 bases, with 10 bases between them. The germline gives CDR1 KGHDR, CDR2 SFDVKD. This CDR3 comprises 14 residues. The CDR3 reads CATSDGEAYQPQHF. CDR3 bases: TGTGCCACCAGTGATGGGGAGGCCTATCAGCCCCAGCATTTT.

The gene calls are TRBV19 and TRBJ1-5, with 7 bases lining up with TRBD1. The CDR3 is 15 amino acids. The junction had 6 bases not matched to a gene; V was cut back by 4 bases and J by 3 bases. Germline assignment: CDR1 LNHDA and CDR2 SQIVND (reference sequence). CDR3 nucleotide sequence: TGTGCCAGTAGTAACGGACAGGTCTTCAATCAGCCCCAGCATTTT. This gives the protein CASSNGQVFNQPQHF.

The rearrangement links TRBV5-1 to TRBJ2-3; D perhaps matches TRBD1 (5 bases). CDR1 and CDR2 from the germline V gene are SGHRS and YFSETQ. Trimming cost V 0 bases and J 2 bases, with 10 bases left between them. The CDR3 has 15 amino acids. The CDR3 nucleotides are TGCGCCAGCAGCTTGGCCAGGGTTGTCACAGATACGCAGTATTTT. It is translated as CASSLARVVTDTQYF.

The rearrangement uses TRBV21-1 and TRBJ2-7; the table's D call, TRBD2, has no DNA check behind it. TRBV21-1 is designated a pseudogene. CDR3 length: 15 amino acids. The CDR3 loop reads CASLGDRITSYEQYF. As DNA, the CDR3 is TGTGCCAGCCTGGGAGACCGGATAACTTCCTACGAGCAGTACTTC.